The 24 T cell receptor beta chains presented below share a single source sample, sequenced in a study of T cells in Graves' hyperthyroidism and ophthalmopathy. Template material for amplifying TCR beta CDR3 regions consisted of RNA transcripts. The study used the HTBI primer set for a first-round RT-PCR of the TCR CDR3. From the multiplex PCR reads, TCRdb called clonotypes with MiXCR, one entry per CDR3 protein. The table shows approximately 720,000 distinct CDR3 sequences, with over 15% occurring only once. Sequenced input: blood. These receptor sequences come from a woman between 45 and 60 years old with Graves' hyperthyroidism that later progressed to Graves' ophthalmopathy.

J is TRBJ1-2 and V is TRBV10-3, with D perhaps matching TRBD1 (5 bases). Germline V gene data show CDR1 as ENHRY and CDR2 as SYGVKD. The CDR3 has 13 residues. Trimming took off 3 bases at V and 6 bases at J, with 11 bases between the two ends. The CDR3: CAISDPTENGYTF. The DNA for the CDR3 is TGTGCCATCAGTGACCCGACAGAGAATGGCTACACCTTC.

In its sample, this clonotype was seen a few times. This chain connects TRBV10-1 to TRBJ1-5; D not resolved. Per the germline V gene, CDR1 is WNHNN and CDR2 is SYGVQD (reference sequence). The V end lost 9 bases, the J end lost 0 bases, and 6 bases lay between the germline ends. This CDR3 spans 12 amino acids. CDR3 DNA: TGCGCCAGACTCCCTAGCAATCAGCCCCAGCATTTT. It translates to CARLPSNQPQHF.

This clonotype was counted only a few times. The chain uses TRBV24-1 and TRBJ2-3; D is perhaps TRBD1 (6 bases). In germline, CDR1 is KGHDR, CDR2 SFDVKD. The CDR3 is made up of 16 amino acids. V was pared by 3 bases and J by 0 bases, with 12 bases between. This chain's CDR3 is CATSDPDRKSTDTQYF. DNA for the CDR3: TGTGCCACCAGTGATCCCGACAGGAAGAGCACAGATACGCAGTATTTT.

This clonotype was seen a handful of times. The V call is TRBV19, the J call TRBJ2-1; the match to TRBD1 covers 7 bases. CDR1 and CDR2 (germline): LNHDA, SQIVND (reference sequence). CDR3 length: 16 amino acids. The junction had 7 bases not matched to a gene; V was cut back by 5 bases and J by 0 bases. The CDR3 protein is CASSPLQGSSYNEQFF. The CDR3 DNA reads TGTGCCAGTAGTCCCTTACAGGGGAGCTCCTACAATGAGCAGTTCTTC. Full variable domain (rest looked up from reference TRBV19 and TRBJ2-1): DGGITQSPKYLFRKEGQNVTLSCEQNLNHDAMYWYRQDPGQGLRLIYYSQIVNDFQKGDIAEGYSVSREKKESFPLTVTSAQKNPTAFYLCASSPLQGSSYNEQFFGPGTRLTVL.

The J gene is TRBJ1-1, the V gene TRBV6-5; D remains unclear. The CDR3 extends over 12 amino acids. Germline loops: CDR1 MNHEY, CDR2 SVGAGI. Trimming took 2 bases from V and 7 from J, leaving 8 bases between them. CDR3 sequence: CASSYVSGEAFF. The DNA for the CDR3 is TGTGCCAGCAGTTACGTTTCCGGTGAAGCTTTCTTT.

This clonotype has only a few counts. The chain uses TRBV10-3 and TRBJ1-1; D possibly corresponds to TRBD1 (6 bases). The CDR3 covers 14 residues. The germline V and J ends were trimmed by 6 bases and 6 bases, with 17 bases remaining between them. Germline lookup yields CDR1 ENHRY and CDR2 SYGVKD. For the CDR3, the DNA is TGTGCCATCAGGGCGGACAGAGTTGGTCCTGAAGCTTTCTTT. This encodes CAIRADRVGPEAFF.

This chain uses TRBV5-8 with TRBJ2-1; TRBD2 aligns across 10 bases. The CDR3 has 17 residues. From germline, CDR1 is SGHTS and CDR2 YDEGEE. V lost 0 bases, J lost 3 bases, and 6 bases stayed unmatched. CDR3 residues: CASSLVLAGASYNEQFF. CDR3 coding DNA: TGTGCCAGCAGCTTGGTCCTAGCGGGGGCCAGCTACAATGAGCAGTTCTTC.

This clonotype was counted a few times. The rearrangement links TRBV7-9 to TRBJ1-4, with 8 positions matching TRBD1. The V gene's germline CDR1 is SEHNR and CDR2 FQNEAQ (reference sequence). Trimming removed 5 bases from V and 8 bases from J; junction bases left unmatched: 10. There are 15 residues in the CDR3. Here the CDR3 reads CASSQSGTGREKLFF. The CDR3 bases are TGTGCCAGCAGCCAATCCGGGACAGGTCGCGAAAAACTGTTTTTT.

This chain uses TRBV18 with TRBJ2-3, with D possibly called TRBD1 or TRBD2 (5 bases each). CDR3 length equals 14 residues. V gave up 3 bases and J gave up 6 bases, with 13 bases separating them. CDR1 is KGHSH, CDR2 LQKENI, per germline. In DNA form, the CDR3 reads TGTGCCAGCTCACCGCAAACGGGGCCGGATACGCAGTATTTT. It encodes CASSPQTGPDTQYF.

A few counts support this clonotype. V is TRBV25-1 and J is TRBJ1-6; D uncertain. Germline V CDR1 and CDR2: MGHDK, SYGVNS. The V end lost 7 bases, the J end lost 5 bases, and 12 bases lay between the germline ends. CDR3 size: 14 residues. CDR3 protein: CASKRRTDNSPLHF. As DNA, the CDR3 is TGTGCCAGCAAACGCAGGACCGATAATTCACCCCTCCACTTT.

This clonotype was counted ten times or more. This rearrangement joins TRBV5-1 to TRBJ2-6; 10 nucleotides align to TRBD1. The V and J ends lost 4 bases and 2 bases, in that order; junction bases with no gene match: 3. This CDR3 comprises 16 residues. Germline CDR1 reads SGHRS; CDR2 reads YFSETQ. The CDR3 sequence: CASSGTGVTGANVLTF. The CDR3 DNA follows: TGCGCCAGCAGCGGGACAGGGGTCACTGGGGCCAACGTCCTGACTTTC.

This clonotype was recorded many times. This chain links TRBV6-1 with TRBJ2-5, with 7 bases fitting TRBD1. Germline trimming cut 2 bases from V and 5 bases from J; bases unmatched to any gene: 11. CDR3 length equals 16 residues. Germline lookup yields CDR1 MNHNS and CDR2 SASEGT. CDR3 sequence: CASSEFDRVPTETQYF. The DNA for the CDR3 is TGTGCCAGCAGTGAATTTGACAGGGTACCGACGGAGACCCAGTACTTC.

The chain links TRBV9 to TRBJ2-2; 8 bases agree with TRBD2. The V gene's germline CDR1 is SGDLS and CDR2 YYNGEE. The CDR3 consists of 17 residues. Losses at the gene ends were 2 bases for V and 7 bases for J; bases not matched to a gene: 13. CDR3 in amino acids: CASSVLDLTGGSGELFF. CDR3 bases: TGTGCCAGCAGCGTCTTAGATCTGACGGGAGGGAGCGGGGAGCTGTTTTTT.

This clonotype is a singleton in its sample. J is TRBJ1-2 and V is TRBV24-1, with 8 positions matching TRBD1. This CDR3 has 13 amino acids. With V trimmed by 4 bases and J by 7 bases, 4 bases remained unmatched. Germline V CDR1 and CDR2: KGHDR, SFDVKD. DNA for the CDR3: TGTGCCACCAGTGAGACAGGGGTATCTGGCTACACCTTC. Residues: CATSETGVSGYTF.

The V call is TRBV9, the J call TRBJ2-3; a possible D gene is TRBD1 (5 bases). The germline V and J ends were trimmed by 0 bases and 5 bases, with 10 bases remaining between them. The CDR3 extends over 14 amino acids. CDR1 is SGDLS and CDR2 is YYNGEE in the germline V gene. The DNA of the CDR3 is TGTGCCAGCAGCGTAGATCAGGGCCAAGATACGCAGTATTTT. It is translated as CASSVDQGQDTQYF.

This clonotype has ten or more counts. At one end the junction does not follow the germline gene, possibly because of a read error. The CDR3 region has the DNA TGTGCCAGCTCACTGGGACAAAAGAACACTGAAGCTTTCTTT. This sequence encodes CASSLGQKNTEAFF. The chain is built from TRBV5-1 and TRBJ1-1; a weak D match, TRBD1 (6 bases). The CDR3 loop spans 14 amino acids. The germline CDR1 and CDR2 sequences are SGHRS and YFSETQ.

This clonotype showed up many times. V usage is TRBV2 and J usage is TRBJ2-1; D is perhaps TRBD1 (6 bases). Germline assignment: CDR1 SNHLY and CDR2 FYNNEI. The CDR3 totals 16 residues. The V and J ends lost 7 bases and 0 bases respectively, with 16 bases between them. The CDR3 DNA reads as TGTGCCAGCAAAAGGAACAGGGAACTCTCCTACAATGAGCAGTTCTTC. Translated, it gives CASKRNRELSYNEQFF.

Only a few counts were recorded for this clonotype. The chain links TRBV14 to TRBJ2-3; D uncertain. The CDR3 is 13 amino acids. The V end was cut by 3 bases, the J end by 4 bases, with 8 bases between. CDR1 and CDR2 (germline): SGHDN, FVKESK. The CDR3 loop reads CASSQVGADTQYF. CDR3 sequence (DNA): TGTGCCAGCAGCCAGGTGGGTGCAGATACGCAGTATTTT.

This clonotype was counted many times. V is TRBV12-3 or TRBV12-4 and J is TRBJ1-2; 7 bases align to TRBD1. The CDR3 covers 15 residues. The V and J ends lost 5 bases and 7 bases, in that order; junction bases with no gene match: 13. CDR3 sequence reads: CASSPGTAYWGGYTF. CDR3 nucleotides: TGTGCCAGCAGTCCAGGGACAGCCTACTGGGGTGGCTACACCTTC.

This clonotype has at least ten counts. The chain employs TRBV30 and TRBJ2-1; 10 positions match TRBD1. CDR3 size: 12 residues. Germline assignment: CDR1 GTSNPN and CDR2 SVGIG (reference sequence). The ends lost 5 bases at V and 9 bases at J; junction bases unmatched: 4. The chain's CDR3 is CAWAGTGVEQFF. The CDR3 DNA reads as TGTGCCTGGGCCGGGACAGGGGTTGAGCAGTTCTTC.

The chain is built from TRBV12-3 or TRBV12-4 and TRBJ2-1; maybe TRBD2 (7 bases). The V end lost 7 bases, the J end lost 0 bases, and 25 bases lay between the germline ends. This CDR3 comprises 19 residues. CDR3 amino acids: CASTLGGAGIYSSYNEQFF. Written as DNA, the CDR3 is TGTGCCAGCACCTTGGGGGGGGCGGGAATCTACAGCTCCTACAATGAGCAGTTCTTC.

This clonotype was counted only a few times. The chain links TRBV18 to TRBJ2-6, with TRBD1 matching over 8 bases. V gave up 4 bases and J gave up 4 bases; unmatched junction bases: 9. CDR1 and CDR2 (germline): KGHSH, LQKENI. CDR3 size: 17 residues. CDR3 amino acids: CASSQERQGTGANVLTF. The DNA of the CDR3 is TGTGCCAGCTCACAGGAACGACAGGGGACGGGGGCCAACGTCCTGACTTTC. Supplemented by reference TRBV18 and TRBJ2-6, the full variable domain reads NAGVMQNPRHLVRRRGQEARLRCSPMKGHSHVYWYRQLPEEGLKFMVYLQKENIIDESGMPKERFSAEFPKEGPSILRIQQVVRGDSAAYFCASSQERQGTGANVLTFGAGSRLTVL.

In this sample, this clonotype turned up many times. CDR3 amino acids: CASSAVGSGSPLHF. The DNA for the CDR3 is TGTGCCAGCAGTGCCGTCGGGAGCGGTTCACCCCTCCACTTT. V usage is TRBV2 and J usage is TRBJ1-6; D is unresolved. Germline V gene data show CDR1 as SNHLY and CDR2 as FYNNEI. The CDR3 has 14 residues. The germline V and J ends were trimmed by 4 bases and 9 bases, with 13 bases remaining between them.

This clonotype was found many times. The chain has TRBV12-3 or TRBV12-4 and TRBJ1-4; the D is unclear. The V end lost 1 base, the J end lost 5 bases, and 8 bases lay between the germline ends. The CDR3 runs 14 residues. CDR3 DNA sequence: TGTGCCAGCAGTTTAGGGCGGAGAAATGAAAAACTGTTTTTT. Encoded protein: CASSLGRRNEKLFF.